This passage covers 6 T cell receptor beta chains from one sample sequenced in a study of breast tumors, draining lymph nodes, adjacent tissues. Samples came from axillary lymph nodes draining the breast cancer. TCRdb re-called the multiplex PCR reads with MiXCR, one entry per CDR3 protein. Counted here are nearly 200,000 distinct CDR3 sequences, roughly 31% occurring once; the ten biggest clones make up about 4.3%. The sequenced sample consisted of axillary lymph node tissue. Receptors were obtained from a female donor with breast cancer. Some clones in this sample may be carry-over from other donors' samples.

The chain recombines TRBV18 with TRBJ1-5, with TRBD1 matching 8 bases. Germline lookup yields CDR1 KGHSH and CDR2 LQKENI. The CDR3 totals 14 residues. V shed 6 bases and J 5 bases; nucleotides not matched to a gene: 6. The CDR3 nucleotides read TGTGCCAGCTCCCTAGACAGGGGCGATCAGCCCCAGCATTTT. Protein sequence: CASSLDRGDQPQHF.

The chain joins TRBV28 to TRBJ2-5; no firm D call. The germline V and J ends were trimmed by 5 bases and 4 bases, with 20 bases remaining between them. Germline-derived CDR1 and CDR2 are MDHEN and SYDVKM. The CDR3 loop spans 16 amino acids. The DNA of the CDR3 is TGTGCCAGCAGTCCATCTTGGGCAGGAGTCGCAGAGACCCAGTACTTC. It yields the protein CASSPSWAGVAETQYF. Full variable domain (rest looked up from reference TRBV28 and TRBJ2-5): DVKVTQSSRYLVKRTGEKVFLECVQDMDHENMFWYRQDPGLGLRLIYFSYDVKMKEKGDIPEGYSVSREKKERFSLILESASTNQTSMYLCASSPSWAGVAETQYFGPGTRLLVL.

This clonotype has ten or more counts. This chain joins TRBV18 and TRBJ1-4; perhaps TRBD1 as D (5 bases). Per the germline V gene, CDR1 is KGHSH and CDR2 is LQKENI. The CDR3 extends over 14 amino acids. V gave up 2 bases and J gave up 8 bases, with 12 bases separating them. The CDR3 region is CASSPGRQGEKLFF. CDR3 DNA: TGTGCCAGCTCACCAGGCAGGCAGGGAGAAAAACTGTTTTTT.

Ten or more counts support this clonotype. J is TRBJ1-6 and V is TRBV20-1; no clear D gene. The CDR3 covers 15 residues. The germline gives CDR1 DFQATT, CDR2 SNEGSKA (reference sequence). V gave up 3 bases and J gave up 0 bases, with 9 bases separating them. In DNA, the CDR3 is TGCAGTGCTAGGGGAACGTTCTCCTATAATTCACCCCTCCACTTT. It specifies CSARGTFSYNSPLHF.

This clonotype is labeled medium-sized (0.01 to 0.1%). The chain uses TRBV7-9 and TRBJ2-7, with no clear D. Trimming left V 0 bases short and J 5 bases short, with 8 bases between. The CDR3 totals 13 residues. Germline V gene sequence: CDR1 SEHNR, CDR2 FQNEAQ (reference sequence). CDR3 sequence (DNA): TGTGCCAGCAGCTTAGCGCTAGGGAACGAGCAGTACTTC. Its protein is CASSLALGNEQYF.

Only a few counts were recorded for this clonotype. The chain couples TRBV3-1 to TRBJ2-6; no definite D call. The CDR3 is 16 residues long. Trimming stripped 5 bases from V and 0 bases from J, with 11 bases between. Germline loops: CDR1 LGHDT, CDR2 YNNKEL (reference sequence). CDR3 sequence (DNA): TGTGCCAGCAGCTGGGCCAGAACCTCTGGGGCCAACGTCCTGACTTTC. It is translated as CASSWARTSGANVLTF.